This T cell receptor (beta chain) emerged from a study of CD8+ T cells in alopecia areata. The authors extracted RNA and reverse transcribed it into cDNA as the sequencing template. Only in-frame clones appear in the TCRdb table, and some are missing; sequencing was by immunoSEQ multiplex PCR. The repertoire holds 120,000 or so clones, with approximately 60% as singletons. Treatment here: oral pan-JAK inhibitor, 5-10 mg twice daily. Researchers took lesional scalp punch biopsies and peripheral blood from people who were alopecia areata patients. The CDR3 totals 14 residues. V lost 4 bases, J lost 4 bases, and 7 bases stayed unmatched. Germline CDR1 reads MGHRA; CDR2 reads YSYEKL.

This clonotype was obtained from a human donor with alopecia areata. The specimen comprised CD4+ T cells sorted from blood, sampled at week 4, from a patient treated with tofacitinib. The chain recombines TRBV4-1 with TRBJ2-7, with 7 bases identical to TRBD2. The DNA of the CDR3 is TGCGCCAGCAGCCGGGGACTATCCCCTTACGAGCAGTACTTC. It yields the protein CASSRGLSPYEQYF.